These T cell receptor beta chains were read from a single sample in a study of early T cells in non-severe SARS-CoV-2 infection. TCRdb processed the 5' RACE reads anew with MiXCR; each CDR3 protein has one entry. The repertoire holds tens of thousands of distinct CDR3 sequences, roughly 11% seen once, with less than 15% in the top ten. Sequencing input: whole blood. The receptor source for this set is an adult who was a healthcare worker with PCR-confirmed SARS-CoV-2 infection or an uninfected control (not recorded which). Each CDR3 is given with its conserved first and last residue.

J gene	V gene	CDR3 protein
TRBJ2-1	TRBV13	CASSLGRLAGGYEQFF
TRBJ2-1	TRBV7-9	CASSFDTDWDFF
TRBJ2-7	TRBV7-9	CASSSLLANYEQYF
TRBJ2-3	TRBV18	CASSPPSTDTQYF
TRBJ1-1	TRBV28	CASSLSGGFAFF
TRBJ2-5	TRBV12-3/TRBV12-4	CASSFYSVSRYQETQYF
TRBJ2-2	TRBV9	CASSRSSGGPHTGELFF
TRBJ2-1	TRBV9	CASSSRHVVSEQFF
TRBJ2-7	TRBV25-1	CASRDGPPRYEQYF
TRBJ2-7	TRBV28	CASRRKGPVEQYF
TRBJ1-5	TRBV5-1	CASSLGADQPQHF
TRBJ1-1	TRBV7-2	CASSRAGTANTEAFF
TRBJ2-3	TRBV7-9	CASKRRASSTDTQYF
TRBJ1-5	TRBV2	CASSEKAGDYSNQPQHF
TRBJ2-7	TRBV3-2	CARKLATTKPEQYF
TRBJ2-3	TRBV5-8	CASSRGAGGLFTDTQYF
TRBJ2-7	TRBV5-1	CASSSDSVLDEQYF
TRBJ2-5	TRBV29-1	CSVPPPGSGETQYF
TRBJ2-7	TRBV7-9	CASSFGGRPDEQYF
TRBJ1-1	TRBV6-1	CASRRNEAFF
TRBJ2-7	TRBV18	CASSPPTSGVLKEQYF
TRBJ2-7	TRBV12-3/TRBV12-4	CASSLGLEVDEQYF
TRBJ2-3	TRBV7-2	CASSPTGKDTQYF
TRBJ2-7	TRBV7-9	CASSPNREEQYF
TRBJ2-1	TRBV7-9	CASSLAVYNEQFF
TRBJ2-1	TRBV6-5	CVSSRPGLEAQEQFF
TRBJ2-1	TRBV11-3	CASSPRTGYNEQFF
TRBJ2-7	TRBV20-1	CSATHYGVAYF
TRBJ2-3	TRBV5-1	CASSYGGSLADTQYF
TRBJ2-1	TRBV7-2	CASSLSSYNEQFF
TRBJ2-7	TRBV5-6	CASSLGLPYEQYF
TRBJ1-4	TRBV5-1	CASSLVTGSNEKLFF
TRBJ1-1	TRBV11-2	CASSLVGTGGTEAFF
TRBJ2-1	TRBV5-1	CASSVPGGLDTRRQFF
TRBJ2-3	TRBV7-2	CASSLRRASGGALTDTQYF
TRBJ1-2	TRBV29-1	CSVANQGTANYGYTF
TRBJ2-2	TRBV3-1	CASRAGTGELFF
TRBJ2-2	TRBV7-3	CASSLGRGELFF
TRBJ1-2	TRBV5-6	CASSLVDKPYGYTF
TRBJ2-7	TRBV27	CASSFYGDSYEQYF
TRBJ2-1	TRBV11-2	CASSPSLSGPNNEQFF
TRBJ1-6	TRBV4-3	CASSQGDSYNSPLHF
TRBJ2-7	TRBV11-2	CASSRTFLGLAGSDEQYF